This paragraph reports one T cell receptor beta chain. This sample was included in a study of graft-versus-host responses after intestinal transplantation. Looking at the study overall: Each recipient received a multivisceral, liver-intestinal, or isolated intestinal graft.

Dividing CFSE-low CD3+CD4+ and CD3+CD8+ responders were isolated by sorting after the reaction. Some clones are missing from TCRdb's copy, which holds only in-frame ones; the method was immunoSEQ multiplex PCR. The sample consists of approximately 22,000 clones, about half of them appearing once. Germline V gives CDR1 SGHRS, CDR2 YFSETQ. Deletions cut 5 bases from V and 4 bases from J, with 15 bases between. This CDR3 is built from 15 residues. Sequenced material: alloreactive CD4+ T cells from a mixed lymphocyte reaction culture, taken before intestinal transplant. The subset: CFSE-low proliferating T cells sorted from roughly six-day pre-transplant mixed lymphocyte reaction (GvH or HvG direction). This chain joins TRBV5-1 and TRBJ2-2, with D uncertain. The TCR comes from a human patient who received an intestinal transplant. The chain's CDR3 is CASSLFRLGTGELFF. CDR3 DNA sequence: TGCGCCAGCAGTCTTTTCCGACTCGGCACCGGGGAGCTGTTTTTT.